The present entry profiles one T cell receptor (beta chain) with its context. How the authors handled the data: Nucleated cell number was recorded as an estimate derived from reference gene primer amplification. TCRdb's table, derived via immunoSEQ multiplex PCR, lists solely in-frame clones and lacks some. The V and J calls and clone size come from that table; D and trimming were worked out from the DNA. Found here are almost 350,000 clones, more than 70% of them singletons; the top ten hold roughly 4%. The CDR3 runs to 16 residues. Germline V gives CDR1 MNHNY, CDR2 SVGAGI (reference sequence). The ends lost 2 bases at V and 5 bases at J; junction bases unmatched: 11. The Seattle patients, enrolled during active infection, were followed longitudinally. The entry originates in a study of blood T cell repertoires in COVID-19. Whole-study context: Spain, Italy and the United States supplied samples that represented acute and convalescent COVID-19. T cells, B-cell-depleted T cells, or PBMCs provided the cDNA or gDNA that served as material.

The rearrangement links TRBV6-6 to TRBJ1-1, with 7 positions matching TRBD1. The sequencing input was peripheral blood. The TCR sequence derives from a woman aged 60-70 years with COVID-19, enrolled during active disease. The CDR3: CASSYPYVQGRTEAFF. CDR3 nucleotides: TGTGCCAGCAGTTACCCCTACGTACAGGGGCGGACTGAAGCTTTCTTT.